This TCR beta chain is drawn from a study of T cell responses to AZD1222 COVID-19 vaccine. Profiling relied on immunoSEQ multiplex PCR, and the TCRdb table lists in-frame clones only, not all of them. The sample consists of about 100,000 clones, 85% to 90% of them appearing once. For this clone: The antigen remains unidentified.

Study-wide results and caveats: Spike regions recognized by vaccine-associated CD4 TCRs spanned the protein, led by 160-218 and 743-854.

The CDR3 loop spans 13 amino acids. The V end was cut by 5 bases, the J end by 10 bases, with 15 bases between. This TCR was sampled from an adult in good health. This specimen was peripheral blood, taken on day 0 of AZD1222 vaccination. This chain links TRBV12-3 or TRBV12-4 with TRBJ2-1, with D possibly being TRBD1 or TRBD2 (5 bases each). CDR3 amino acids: CASSGTSPREQFF. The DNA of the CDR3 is TGTGCCAGCAGTGGGACGTCGCCCCGCGAGCAGTTCTTC.